The sequence of this TCR beta chain was determined in a study of human T cells and chemical hapten exposure. About the study: Investigators sensitized about 2 cm by about 2 cm of upper inner arm skin with 2% DPC.

In germline, CDR1 is MNHEY, CDR2 SVGEGT. V was pared by 7 bases and J by 4 bases, with 8 bases of the junction left unmatched. CDR3 length: 15 residues. Time point of the sample: patch test 1, 2 weeks after DPC sensitization. Treatment: therapeutic diphenylcyclopropenone sensitization with weekly scalp DPC. In TCRdb, the RACE reads were re-called with MiXCR into one record per CDR3 protein. The sample has more than 150,000 distinct CDR3 sequences; roughly 15% are singletons. The sequences come from whole blood, collected in connection with sensitization to the hapten diphenylcyclopropenone (DPC). The TCR was taken from a woman in her twenties or thirties with alopecia areata. Some clones in this sample may be carry-over from other donors' samples. The genes are TRBV6-2 or TRBV6-3 and TRBJ2-1, with TRBD2 matching 9 bases. The CDR3 nucleotides read TGTGCCAGCACTGCCTTAGCGGGAGCTTACAATGAGCAGTTCTTC. As protein: CASTALAGAYNEQFF.